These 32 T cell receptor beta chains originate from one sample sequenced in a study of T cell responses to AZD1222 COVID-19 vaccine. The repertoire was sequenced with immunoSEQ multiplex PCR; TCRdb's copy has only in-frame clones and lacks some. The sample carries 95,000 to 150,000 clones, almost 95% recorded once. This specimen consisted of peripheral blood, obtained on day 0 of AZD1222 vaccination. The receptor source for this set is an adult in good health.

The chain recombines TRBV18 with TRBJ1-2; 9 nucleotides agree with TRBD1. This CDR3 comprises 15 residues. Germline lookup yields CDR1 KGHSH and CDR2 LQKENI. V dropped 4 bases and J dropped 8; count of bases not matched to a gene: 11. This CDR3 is CASSLGGQGFEGYTF. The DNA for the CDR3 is TGTGCCAGCTCACTGGGAGGACAGGGGTTCGAGGGCTACACCTTC.

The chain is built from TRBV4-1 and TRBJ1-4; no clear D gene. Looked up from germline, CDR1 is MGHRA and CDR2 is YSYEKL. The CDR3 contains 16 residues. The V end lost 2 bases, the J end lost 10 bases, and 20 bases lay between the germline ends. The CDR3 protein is CASSQLPPVVVGKLFF. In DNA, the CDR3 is TGCGCCAGCAGCCAACTCCCCCCGGTGGTCGTGGGAAAACTGTTTTTT.

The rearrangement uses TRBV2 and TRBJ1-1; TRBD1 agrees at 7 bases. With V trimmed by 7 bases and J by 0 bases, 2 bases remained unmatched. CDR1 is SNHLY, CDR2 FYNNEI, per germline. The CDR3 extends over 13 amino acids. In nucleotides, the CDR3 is TGTGCCAGCACCGGGACAGTGAACACTGAAGCTTTCTTT. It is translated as CASTGTVNTEAFF.

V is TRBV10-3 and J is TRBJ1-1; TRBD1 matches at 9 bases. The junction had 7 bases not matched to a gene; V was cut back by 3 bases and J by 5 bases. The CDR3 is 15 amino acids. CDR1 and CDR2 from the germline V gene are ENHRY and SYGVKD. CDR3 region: CAISEMGQGLTEAFF. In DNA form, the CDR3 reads TGTGCCATCAGTGAAATGGGACAGGGTTTGACTGAAGCTTTCTTT.

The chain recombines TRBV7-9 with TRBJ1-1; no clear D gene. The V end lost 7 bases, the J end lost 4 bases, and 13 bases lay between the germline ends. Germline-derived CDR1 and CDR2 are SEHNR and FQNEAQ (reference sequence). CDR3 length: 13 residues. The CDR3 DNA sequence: TGTGCCAGCACGGGCAGTATTAGCACTGAAGCTTTCTTT. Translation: CASTGSISTEAFF. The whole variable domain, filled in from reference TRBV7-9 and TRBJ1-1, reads DTGVSQNPRHKITKRGQNVTFRCDPISEHNRLYWYRQTLGQGPEFLTYFQNEAQLEKSRLLSDRFSAERPKGSFSTLEIQRTEQGDSAMYLCASTGSISTEAFFGQGTRLTVV.

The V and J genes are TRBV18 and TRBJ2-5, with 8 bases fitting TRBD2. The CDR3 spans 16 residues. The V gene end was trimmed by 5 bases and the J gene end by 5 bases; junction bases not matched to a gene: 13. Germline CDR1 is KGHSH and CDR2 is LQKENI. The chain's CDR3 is CASSRSPGGAGETQYF. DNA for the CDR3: TGTGCCAGCTCAAGATCCCCCGGGGGGGCTGGGGAGACCCAGTACTTC.

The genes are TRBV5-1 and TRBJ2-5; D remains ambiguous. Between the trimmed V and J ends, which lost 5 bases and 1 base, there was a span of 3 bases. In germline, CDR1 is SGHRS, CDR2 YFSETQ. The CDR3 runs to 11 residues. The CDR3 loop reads CASSIQETQYF. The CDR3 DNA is TGCGCCAGCAGTATCCAAGAGACCCAGTACTTC.

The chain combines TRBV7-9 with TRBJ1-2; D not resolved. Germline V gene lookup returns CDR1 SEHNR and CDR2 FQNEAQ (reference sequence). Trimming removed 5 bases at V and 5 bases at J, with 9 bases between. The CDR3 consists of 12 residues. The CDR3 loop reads CASSPVGYGYTF. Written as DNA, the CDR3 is TGTGCCAGCAGCCCAGTGGGGTATGGCTACACCTTC.

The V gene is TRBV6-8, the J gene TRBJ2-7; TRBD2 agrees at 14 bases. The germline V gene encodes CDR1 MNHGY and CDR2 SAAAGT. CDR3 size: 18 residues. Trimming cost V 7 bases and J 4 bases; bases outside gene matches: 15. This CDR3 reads CASTTPGLAGVLFYEQYV. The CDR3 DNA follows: TGTGCCAGCACCACTCCGGGACTAGCGGGAGTCCTTTTTTACGAGCAGTACGTC.

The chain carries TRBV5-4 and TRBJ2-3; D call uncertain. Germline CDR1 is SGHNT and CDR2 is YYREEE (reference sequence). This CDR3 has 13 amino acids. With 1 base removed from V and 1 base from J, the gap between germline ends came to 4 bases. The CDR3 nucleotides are TGTGCCAGCAGCTTGCGAGGCACAGATACGCAGTATTTT. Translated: CASSLRGTDTQYF. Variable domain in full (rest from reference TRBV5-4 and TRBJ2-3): ETGVTQSPTHLIKTRGQQVTLRCSSQSGHNTVSWYQQALGQGPQFIFQYYREEENGRGNFPPRFSGLQFPNYSSELNVNALELDDSALYLCASSLRGTDTQYFGPGTRLTVL.

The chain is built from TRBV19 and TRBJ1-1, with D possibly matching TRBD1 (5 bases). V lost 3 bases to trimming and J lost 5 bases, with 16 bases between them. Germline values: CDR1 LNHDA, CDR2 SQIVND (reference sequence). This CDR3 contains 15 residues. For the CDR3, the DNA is TGTGCCAGTAGTATCGAGCCGAAGGGGAATACTGAAGCTTTCTTT. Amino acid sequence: CASSIEPKGNTEAFF.

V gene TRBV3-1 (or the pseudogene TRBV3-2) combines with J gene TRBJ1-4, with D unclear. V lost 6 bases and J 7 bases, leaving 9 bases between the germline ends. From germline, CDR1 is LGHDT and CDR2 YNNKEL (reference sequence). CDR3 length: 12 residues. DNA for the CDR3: TGTGCCAGCAGTCATAGCGGTGAAAAACTGTTTTTT. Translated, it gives CASSHSGEKLFF.

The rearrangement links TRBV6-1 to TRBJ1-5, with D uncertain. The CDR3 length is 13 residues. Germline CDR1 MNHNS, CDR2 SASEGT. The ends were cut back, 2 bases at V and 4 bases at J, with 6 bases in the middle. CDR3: CASSERWNQPQHF. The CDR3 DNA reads TGTGCCAGCAGTGAACGATGGAATCAGCCCCAGCATTTT.

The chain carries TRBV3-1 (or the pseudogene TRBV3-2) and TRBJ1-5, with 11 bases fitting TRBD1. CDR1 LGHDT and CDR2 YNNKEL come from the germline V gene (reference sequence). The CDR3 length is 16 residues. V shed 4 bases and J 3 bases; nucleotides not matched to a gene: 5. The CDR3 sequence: CASSLGTGGDNQPQHF. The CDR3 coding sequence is TGTGCCAGCAGCCTCGGGACAGGGGGTGACAATCAGCCCCAGCATTTT.

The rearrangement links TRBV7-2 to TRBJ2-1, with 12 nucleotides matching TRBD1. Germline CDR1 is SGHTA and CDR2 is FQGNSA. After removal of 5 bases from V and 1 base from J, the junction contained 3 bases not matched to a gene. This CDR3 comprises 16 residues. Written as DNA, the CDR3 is TGTGCCAGCAGCGGGGACAGGGGGCTTTCCTACAATGAGCAGTTCTTC. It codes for CASSGDRGLSYNEQFF.

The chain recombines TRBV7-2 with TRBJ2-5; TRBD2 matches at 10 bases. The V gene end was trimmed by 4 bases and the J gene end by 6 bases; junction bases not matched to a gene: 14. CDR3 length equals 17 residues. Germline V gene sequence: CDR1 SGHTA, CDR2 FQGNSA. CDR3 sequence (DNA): TGTGCCAGCAGCTCGATTGTGGGGCTAGCGGGAGAACAGACCCAGTACTTC. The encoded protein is CASSSIVGLAGEQTQYF.

For the CDR3, the DNA is TGTGCCAGCAGCGTAGATCCGGGAGAGACCCAGTACTTC. Translating it yields CASSVDPGETQYF. The J gene is TRBJ2-5, the V gene TRBV9; D uncertain. The germline V and J ends were trimmed by 0 bases and 4 bases, with 7 bases remaining between them. This CDR3 comprises 13 residues. Looked up from germline, CDR1 is SGDLS and CDR2 is YYNGEE.

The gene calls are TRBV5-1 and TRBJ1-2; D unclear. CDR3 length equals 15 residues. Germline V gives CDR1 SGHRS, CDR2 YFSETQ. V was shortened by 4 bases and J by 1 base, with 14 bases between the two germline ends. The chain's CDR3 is CASSPPAGGNYGYTF. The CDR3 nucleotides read TGCGCCAGCAGCCCCCCCGCGGGCGGTAACTATGGCTACACCTTC. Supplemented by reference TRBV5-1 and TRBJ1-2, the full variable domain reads KAGVTQTPRYLIKTRGQQVTLSCSPISGHRSVSWYQQTPGQGLQFLFEYFSETQRNKGNFPGRFSGRQFSNSRSEMNVSTLELGDSALYLCASSPPAGGNYGYTFGSGTRLTVV.

CDR3 in DNA: TGTGCCAGCAGCCCGACTAGCGGGCCTTACAATGAGCAGTTCTTC. Translated: CASSPTSGPYNEQFF. V usage is TRBV9 and J usage is TRBJ2-1; 10 bases map to TRBD2. This CDR3 region has 15 residues. Per germline, CDR1 SGDLS and CDR2 YYNGEE. The junction had 5 bases not matched to a gene; V was cut back by 4 bases and J by 4 bases.

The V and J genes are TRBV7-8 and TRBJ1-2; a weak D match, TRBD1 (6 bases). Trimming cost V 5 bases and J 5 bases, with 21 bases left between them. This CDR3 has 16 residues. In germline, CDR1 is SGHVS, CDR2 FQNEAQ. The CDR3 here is CASSPRAGAEVYGYTF. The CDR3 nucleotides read TGTGCCAGCAGCCCCCGGGCGGGGGCTGAGGTTTATGGCTACACCTTC.

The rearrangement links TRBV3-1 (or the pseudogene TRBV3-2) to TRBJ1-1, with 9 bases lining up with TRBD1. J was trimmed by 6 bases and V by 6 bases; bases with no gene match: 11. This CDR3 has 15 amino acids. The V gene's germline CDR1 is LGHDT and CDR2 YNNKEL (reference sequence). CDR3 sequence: CASSLPGQGEPEAFF. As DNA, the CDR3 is TGTGCCAGCAGTTTACCGGGACAGGGTGAGCCTGAAGCTTTCTTT.

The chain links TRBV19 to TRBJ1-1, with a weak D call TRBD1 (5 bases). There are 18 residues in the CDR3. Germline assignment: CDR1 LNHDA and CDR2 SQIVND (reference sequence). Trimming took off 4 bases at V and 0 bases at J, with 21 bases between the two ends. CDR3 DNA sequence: TGTGCCAGTAGTACCGAATCACCCTACAGGAGCGTGAACACTGAAGCTTTCTTT. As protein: CASSTESPYRSVNTEAFF.

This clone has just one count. CDR3 loop: CAWGANLGVRREELFF. CDR3 DNA: TGTGCCTGGGGGGCTAACCTCGGGGTTAGGAGGGAGGAGCTGTTTTTT. The genes are TRBV30 and TRBJ2-2, with D maybe TRBD2 (6 bases). Trimming shortened V by 5 bases and J by 10 bases, and 26 bases separated the two germline ends. The CDR3 spans 16 residues. Germline V gives CDR1 GTSNPN, CDR2 SVGIG (reference sequence).

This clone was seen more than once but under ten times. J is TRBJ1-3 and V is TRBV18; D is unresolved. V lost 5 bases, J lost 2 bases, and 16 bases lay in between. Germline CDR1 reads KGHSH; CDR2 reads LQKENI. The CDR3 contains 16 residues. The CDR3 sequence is CASSSGPPEAGNTIYF. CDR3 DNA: TGTGCCAGCTCATCTGGACCGCCAGAGGCTGGAAACACCATATATTTT.

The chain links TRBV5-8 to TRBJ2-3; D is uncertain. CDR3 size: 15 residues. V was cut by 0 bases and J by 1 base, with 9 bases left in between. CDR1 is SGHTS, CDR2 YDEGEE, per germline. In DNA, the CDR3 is TGTGCCAGCAGCTTGGACGGATCGGGCACAGATACGCAGTATTTT. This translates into CASSLDGSGTDTQYF.

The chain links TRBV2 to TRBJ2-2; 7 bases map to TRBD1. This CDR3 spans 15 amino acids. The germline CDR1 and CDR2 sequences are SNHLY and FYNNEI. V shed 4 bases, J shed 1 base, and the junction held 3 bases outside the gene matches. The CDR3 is CASSAGQLNTGELFF. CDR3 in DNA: TGTGCCAGCAGTGCGGGACAGTTGAACACCGGGGAGCTGTTTTTT.

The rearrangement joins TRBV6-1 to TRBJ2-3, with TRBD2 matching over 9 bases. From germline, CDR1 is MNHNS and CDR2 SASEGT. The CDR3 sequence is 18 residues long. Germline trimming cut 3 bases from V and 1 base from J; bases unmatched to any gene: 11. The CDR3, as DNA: TGTGCCAGCAGTGATAGAGGCGGGGGGGCAGGGGGCACAGATACGCAGTATTTT. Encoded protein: CASSDRGGGAGGTDTQYF.

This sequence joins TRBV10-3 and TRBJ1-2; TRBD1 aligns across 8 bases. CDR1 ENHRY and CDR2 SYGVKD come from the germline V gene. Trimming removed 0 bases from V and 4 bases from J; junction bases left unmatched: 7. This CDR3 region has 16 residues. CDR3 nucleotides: TGTGCCATCAGTGAGTCCGCGCAGGGGGCTGGCTATGGCTACACCTTC. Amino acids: CAISESAQGAGYGYTF.

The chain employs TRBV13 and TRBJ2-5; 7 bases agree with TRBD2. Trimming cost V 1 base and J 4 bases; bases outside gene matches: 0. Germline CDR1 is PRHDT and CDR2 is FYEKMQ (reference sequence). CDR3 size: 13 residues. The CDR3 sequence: CASSLAGGETQYF. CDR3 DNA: TGTGCCAGCAGCTTAGCGGGGGGAGAGACCCAGTACTTC.

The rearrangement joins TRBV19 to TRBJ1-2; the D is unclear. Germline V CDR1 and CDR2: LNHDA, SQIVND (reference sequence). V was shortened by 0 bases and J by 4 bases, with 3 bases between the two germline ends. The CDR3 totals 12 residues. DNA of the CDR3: TGTGCCAGTAGTATAGACAGCTATGGCTACACCTTC. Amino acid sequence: CASSIDSYGYTF.

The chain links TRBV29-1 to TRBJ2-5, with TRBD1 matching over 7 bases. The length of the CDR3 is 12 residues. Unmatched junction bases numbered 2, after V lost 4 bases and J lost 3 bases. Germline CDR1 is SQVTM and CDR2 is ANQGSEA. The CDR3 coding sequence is TGCAGCGTTGCTGGGACAGAAGAGACCCAGTACTTC. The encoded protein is CSVAGTEETQYF.

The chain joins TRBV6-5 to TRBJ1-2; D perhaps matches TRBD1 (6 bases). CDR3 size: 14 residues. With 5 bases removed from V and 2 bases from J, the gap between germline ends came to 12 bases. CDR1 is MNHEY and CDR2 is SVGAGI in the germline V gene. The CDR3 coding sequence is TGTGCCAGCAGTCGTATTACAGGGAACTATGGCTACACCTTC. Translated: CASSRITGNYGYTF.